This entry lists 31 T cell receptor beta chains sequenced from one sample in a study of Graves' ophthalmopathy and Graves' hyperthyroidism. The sequenced template was RNA, covering the TCR beta CDR3 region. A first-round RT-PCR used HTBI primers, followed by a second-round multiplex PCR. TCRdb used MiXCR to reprocess the multiplex PCR reads, holding one entry per CDR3 protein. The sample holds around 1.1 million distinct CDR3 sequences; about 36% are singletons and the top ten take around 10%. Source material: peripheral blood or thyroid tissue (not recorded which). These receptor sequences come from an adult man with Graves' hyperthyroidism.

This clonotype was observed many times. This chain connects TRBV7-9 to TRBJ1-6, with 7 bases identical to TRBD1. V was clipped by 1 base and J by 7 bases; unmatched bases: 7. Germline values: CDR1 SEHNR, CDR2 FQNEAQ (reference sequence). The CDR3 is 16 residues long. CDR3 residues: CASSLEPTGQNSPLHF. The DNA of the CDR3 is TGTGCCAGCAGCTTAGAACCGACAGGGCAAAATTCACCCCTCCACTTT.

The chain uses TRBV20-1 and TRBJ2-7, with D perhaps matching TRBD2 (7 bases). The V gene's germline CDR1 is DFQATT and CDR2 SNEGSKA (reference sequence). V gave up 6 bases and J gave up 4 bases, with 22 bases separating them. The CDR3 extends over 15 amino acids. The CDR3 DNA is TGCAGTGCCAGCAGTTACTCGCGGGGGCGTTACGAGCAGTACTTC. Translated, it gives CSASSYSRGRYEQYF.

In its sample, this clonotype was seen many times. The chain has TRBV7-8 and TRBJ1-3, with D hard to call. The V and J ends lost 4 bases and 5 bases respectively, with 9 bases between them. The CDR3 is 13 amino acids. Germline CDR1 SGHVS, CDR2 FQNEAQ. This chain's CDR3 is CASSSMGRNTIYF. CDR3 nucleotides: TGTGCCAGCAGCTCCATGGGTAGAAACACCATATATTTT. The whole variable domain, remainder taken from reference TRBV7-8 and TRBJ1-3, is GAGVSQSPRYKVAKRGQDVALRCDPISGHVSLFWYQQALGQGPEFLTYFQNEAQLDKSGLPSDRFFAERPEGSVSTLKIQRTQQEDSAVYLCASSSMGRNTIYFGEGSWLTVV.

There are many counts of this clonotype. The chain is built from TRBV29-1 and TRBJ1-2; TRBD1 is a possible D gene (5 bases). The CDR3 is 12 amino acids. The germline V and J ends were trimmed by 3 bases and 3 bases, with 8 bases remaining between them. CDR1 and CDR2 (germline): SQVTM, ANQGSEA. The CDR3 nucleotides read TGCAGCGTTGACAGGGATGACTATGGCTACACCTTC. It translates to CSVDRDDYGYTF.

This clonotype was picked up a small number of times. CDR3: CASSQWKQGASGTEAFF. DNA of the CDR3: TGTGCCAGCAGCCAATGGAAACAGGGGGCATCGGGAACTGAAGCTTTCTTT. The rearrangement uses TRBV3-1 and TRBJ1-1, with 9 bases aligning to TRBD1. The CDR3 totals 17 residues. V shed 2 bases, J shed 5 bases, and the junction held 12 bases outside the gene matches. Germline CDR1 and CDR2: LGHDT and YNNKEL (reference sequence).

This clonotype has a handful of counts. The CDR3 ends on some other residue instead of the conserved phenylalanine or tryptophan, so this is likely a read error. V is TRBV12-3 or TRBV12-4 and J is TRBJ1-1; D not resolved. The CDR3 contains 14 residues. Trimming shortened V by 7 bases and J by 0 bases, and 12 bases separated the two germline ends. CDR3 sequence reads: CASTLSGMNTEAFL. The CDR3 DNA reads as TGTGCCAGCACCCTAAGCGGGATGAACACTGAAGCTTTCCTT.

This clonotype appeared a single time. In DNA, the CDR3 is TGCAGTGCGTCCCGCGGGACAGCAAATAACTATGGCTACACCTTC. Translating gives CSASRGTANNYGYTF. This chain uses TRBV20-1 with TRBJ1-2, with 7 nucleotides matching TRBD1. The CDR3 loop spans 15 amino acids. Trimming took 6 bases from V and 1 from J; bases not matched to a gene: 11. Looked up from germline, CDR1 is DFQATT and CDR2 is SNEGSKA (reference sequence).

This clonotype turned up a few times. The chain employs TRBV28 and TRBJ1-5; tentatively, D is TRBD1 (5 bases). Deletions cut 3 bases from V and 6 bases from J, with 9 bases between. The CDR3 extends over 13 amino acids. The germline gives CDR1 MDHEN, CDR2 SYDVKM. The CDR3 bases are TGTGCCAGCAGTTTCTTTGGGGCTCAGCCCCAGCATTTT. Encoded protein: CASSFFGAQPQHF.

This clonotype was observed a handful of times. The chain employs TRBV12-3 or TRBV12-4 and TRBJ1-6, with TRBD1 matching 7 bases. This CDR3 region has 15 residues. V dropped 6 bases and J dropped 7; count of bases not matched to a gene: 9. In DNA, the CDR3 is TGTGCCAGCAGGGCCCCCGGGACAGTAAATTCACCCCTCCACTTT. Its protein is CASRAPGTVNSPLHF.

This clonotype turned up a few times. CDR3 residues: CASLREVGYNYGYTF. CDR3 in DNA: TGTGCCAGCCTCAGGGAGGTCGGTTATAACTATGGCTACACCTTC. The chain joins TRBV28 to TRBJ1-2, with D perhaps matching TRBD1 (5 bases). The germline V gene has CDR1 MDHEN and CDR2 SYDVKM. This CDR3 contains 15 residues. Trimming took off 8 bases at V and 1 base at J, with 17 bases between the two ends.

Many counts were recorded for this clonotype. The V gene is TRBV27, the J gene TRBJ1-6, with a possible D match to TRBD1 (5 bases). Germline CDR1 reads MNHEY; CDR2 reads SMNVEV (reference sequence). V lost 4 bases and J lost 5, with 12 bases in between. The CDR3 has 15 amino acids. CDR3 region: CASSYRGLDNSPLHF. CDR3 in DNA: TGTGCCAGCAGTTACCGGGGACTGGATAATTCACCCCTCCACTTT.

Notes on this clonotype: No DNA is shown, since the ends of the CDR3 on it are uncertain; the CDR3 is the one TCRdb lists. The CDR3 reads CSYRPTGGKGSCFF. V and J are TRBV29-1 and TRBJ2-2; the D segment call TRBD1 is taken from the table without a DNA check. The CDR3 is 14 amino acids in total, end residues counted. The germline V gene encodes CDR1 SQVTM and CDR2 ANQGSEA.

This clonotype was counted ten times or more. This chain uses TRBV29-1 with TRBJ1-2; 8 bases map to TRBD1. The V segment lost 7 bases and the J segment 6 bases; nucleotides outside the gene matches: 10. The CDR3 runs to 13 residues. The germline V gene has CDR1 SQVTM and CDR2 ANQGSEA. The CDR3 nucleotides read TGCAGCGCAACCGGACAGGGAAAGGATGGCTACACCTTC. This gives the protein CSATGQGKDGYTF.

At least ten counts were recorded for this clonotype. The rearrangement uses TRBV2 and TRBJ1-1, with D maybe TRBD1 (5 bases). The CDR3 consists of 16 residues. With 6 bases removed from V and 2 bases from J, the gap between germline ends came to 19 bases. Germline CDR1 SNHLY, CDR2 FYNNEI. The CDR3: CASSDSPMGVNTEAFF. For the CDR3, the DNA is TGTGCCAGCAGCGACTCCCCGATGGGGGTCAACACTGAAGCTTTCTTT.

The chain employs TRBV12-3 or TRBV12-4 and TRBJ1-4, with D possibly being TRBD1 (6 bases). The germline V and J ends were trimmed by 2 bases and 7 bases, with 11 bases remaining between them. The CDR3 extends over 14 amino acids. The CDR3 sequence is CASSLLRGSEKLFF. As DNA, the CDR3 is TGTGCCAGCAGTTTACTTAGGGGGTCTGAAAAACTGTTTTTT.

The chain links TRBV29-1 to TRBJ1-2; possibly TRBD1 for D (5 bases). Trimming removed 7 bases at V and 7 bases at J, with 13 bases between. Germline V gene sequence: CDR1 SQVTM, CDR2 ANQGSEA. The length of the CDR3 is 11 residues. The CDR3 DNA reads TGCAGCGCCGAGACAGCCTCTGGCTACACCTTC. As protein: CSAETASGYTF.

The V gene is TRBV7-9, the J gene TRBJ1-2; maybe TRBD1 (5 bases). There are 15 residues in the CDR3. Between the trimmed V and J ends, which lost 5 bases and 4 bases, there was a span of 17 bases. Germline loops: CDR1 SEHNR, CDR2 FQNEAQ (reference sequence). The CDR3 protein is CASSRTGARAYGYTF. In DNA, the CDR3 is TGTGCCAGCAGCCGGACTGGGGCGCGGGCCTATGGCTACACCTTC.

The genes are TRBV7-9 and TRBJ2-5; 7 positions agree with TRBD1. Trimming removed 6 bases from V and 5 bases from J; junction bases left unmatched: 9. The CDR3 length is 14 residues. The germline V gene encodes CDR1 SEHNR and CDR2 FQNEAQ (reference sequence). CDR3 coding DNA: TGTGCCAGCAGAGATACTATGACAGGGGAGACCCAGTACTTC. This codes for CASRDTMTGETQYF.

There are many counts of this clonotype. The gene calls are TRBV10-3 and TRBJ2-7; 8 positions match TRBD1. The junction had 5 bases not matched to a gene; V was cut back by 7 bases and J by 3 bases. The V gene's germline CDR1 is ENHRY and CDR2 SYGVKD. The CDR3 is made up of 13 amino acids. The CDR3 nucleotides are TGTGCCATCAATTTAGACAGGGGCTACGAGCAGTACTTC. It yields the protein CAINLDRGYEQYF.

The rearrangement links TRBV20-1 to TRBJ1-2, with D hard to call. V lost 6 bases and J lost 3, with 14 bases in between. Germline CDR1 is DFQATT and CDR2 is SNEGSKA (reference sequence). The length of the CDR3 is 13 residues. For the CDR3, the DNA is TGCAGTGCAAGCCGGGAATTCGACTATGGCTACACCTTC. It yields the protein CSASREFDYGYTF.

This chain connects TRBV19 to TRBJ2-7; 12 bases agree with TRBD2. Trimming at V came to 10 bases and at J to 6 bases, leaving 7 bases not matched to a gene. Germline V gene sequence: CDR1 LNHDA, CDR2 SQIVND (reference sequence). CDR3 length: 13 amino acids. The CDR3 is CATASGRAGEQYF. The DNA of the CDR3 is TGTGCCACCGCTAGCGGGAGGGCCGGCGAGCAGTACTTC.

This chain links TRBV9 with TRBJ1-5, with a tentative D call TRBD1 (5 bases). V was trimmed by 3 bases and J by 5 bases, leaving 12 bases between them. The CDR3 sequence is 14 residues long. Germline V gene sequence: CDR1 SGDLS, CDR2 YYNGEE. The CDR3 nucleotides are TGTGCCAGCAGCGCGGGGGACGGTTATCAGCCCCAGCATTTT. Residues: CASSAGDGYQPQHF.

This chain uses TRBV28 with TRBJ1-1; D is ambiguous. Per germline, CDR1 MDHEN and CDR2 SYDVKM. This CDR3 contains 15 residues. Trimming stripped 0 bases from V and 5 bases from J, with 13 bases between. CDR3 coding DNA: TGTGCCAGCAGTTTATGGGGAGTTACCCCTACTGAAGCTTTCTTT. This gives the protein CASSLWGVTPTEAFF.

This clonotype was observed many times. The CDR3 DNA follows: TGTGCCACCGCCTCCACGGGGGAGACCCAGTACTTC. Translating it yields CATASTGETQYF. The chain links TRBV24-1 to TRBJ2-5; possible D gene TRBD2, 5 bases. Deletions cut 9 bases from V and 5 bases from J, with 12 bases between. CDR1 KGHDR and CDR2 SFDVKD come from the germline V gene. CDR3 length: 12 amino acids.

Written as DNA, the CDR3 is TGTGCCAGCAGTTACCTACAGGGGAGATTCTACGAGCAGTACTTC. Encoded protein: CASSYLQGRFYEQYF. This rearrangement joins TRBV25-1 to TRBJ2-7, with 7 bases identical to TRBD1. Germline V CDR1 and CDR2: MGHDK, SYGVNS. With V trimmed by 5 bases and J by 3 bases, 10 bases remained unmatched. CDR3 length: 15 amino acids.

This rearrangement joins TRBV28 to TRBJ1-4, with D possibly TRBD1 on 6 matching bases. Germline V gives CDR1 MDHEN, CDR2 SYDVKM. This CDR3 contains 14 residues. V dropped 6 bases and J dropped 2 bases, with 10 bases sitting between them. The CDR3 sequence is CASSNTGTNEKLFF. In DNA, the CDR3 is TGTGCCAGCAGCAATACAGGGACTAATGAAAAACTGTTTTTT.

This clonotype was counted ten times or more. The rearrangement joins TRBV7-3 to TRBJ1-1; D might be TRBD1 (5 bases). Germline V gene data show CDR1 as SGHTA and CDR2 as FQGTGA. V was cut by 3 bases and J by 5 bases, with 13 bases left in between. CDR3 length: 14 amino acids. This chain's CDR3 is CASSLSGGVTEAFF. CDR3 DNA: TGTGCCAGCAGCTTGTCGGGGGGGGTAACTGAAGCTTTCTTT.

This clonotype has more than one count but fewer than ten. The chain uses TRBV10-3 and TRBJ2-7; 11 bases fit TRBD2. The CDR3 has 16 amino acids. With 10 bases clipped from V and 5 bases from J, the junction kept 16 bases outside the gene matches. Germline assignment: CDR1 ENHRY and CDR2 SYGVKD. This CDR3 reads CATIDRVTSGSHEQYF. In nucleotides, the CDR3 is TGTGCCACAATTGACAGGGTTACTAGCGGGAGCCACGAGCAGTACTTC.

The chain couples TRBV7-3 to TRBJ2-5; a possible D gene is TRBD2 (6 bases). Germline CDR1 is SGHTA and CDR2 is FQGTGA. V was cut by 4 bases and J by 1 base, with 16 bases left in between. The CDR3 consists of 16 residues. CDR3 nucleotides: TGTGCCAGCAGCTCCTACCCCGCGGGATTCCAAGAGACCCAGTACTTC. This translates into CASSSYPAGFQETQYF.

In regard to this clonotype: Germline and junction disagree at one end, which may indicate a read error. The genes are TRBV15 and TRBJ1-5; D is ambiguous. CDR3 size: 10 residues. CDR1 LNHNV and CDR2 YYDKDF come from the germline V gene (reference sequence). The CDR3 bases are TGTGCCACCAGCAGAGATACGGAGCTGTTT. Amino acids: CATSRDTELF.

This clonotype was seen a handful of times. The chain uses TRBV15 and TRBJ2-7; TRBD1 agrees at 8 bases. Germline loops: CDR1 LNHNV, CDR2 YYDKDF (reference sequence). After removal of 4 bases from V and 0 bases from J, the junction contained 5 bases not matched to a gene. The length of the CDR3 is 15 residues. CDR3 region: CATSKGQVLSYEQYF. The CDR3 DNA reads as TGTGCCACCAGCAAGGGACAGGTACTCTCCTACGAGCAGTACTTC.